This T cell receptor (beta chain) was documented in a study of blood T cell repertoires in COVID-19. Study background: Some COVID-19 samples were acute and others convalescent; all came from the United States, Italy and Spain. PBMCs, B-cell-depleted T cells, or T cells were the source of the cDNA or gDNA that made up the material.

Per the original methods: Amplification from reference gene primers served as the basis for estimated nucleated cell counts. Generated by immunoSEQ multiplex PCR, the TCRdb table keeps only in-frame clones and is missing some. V, J and clone size derive from that table, while D and trimming were established from the DNA sequence. This table has 35,000 to 50,000 clones, around 85% appearing once. This clone was recorded only once. Trimming at V came to 3 bases and at J to 7 bases, leaving 4 bases not matched to a gene. This CDR3 is 15 amino acids long. Germline V gene lookup returns CDR1 SGDLS and CDR2 YYNGEE.

The origin of this receptor is a man aged 55 to 70 with acute or convalescent COVID-19. Sequencing was performed on peripheral blood. The gene calls are TRBV9 and TRBJ1-6; 10 bases fit TRBD1. The CDR3 DNA is TGTGCCAGCAGCGACCGGGACAGGGGAAATTCACCCCTCCACTTT. Residues: CASSDRDRGNSPLHF.